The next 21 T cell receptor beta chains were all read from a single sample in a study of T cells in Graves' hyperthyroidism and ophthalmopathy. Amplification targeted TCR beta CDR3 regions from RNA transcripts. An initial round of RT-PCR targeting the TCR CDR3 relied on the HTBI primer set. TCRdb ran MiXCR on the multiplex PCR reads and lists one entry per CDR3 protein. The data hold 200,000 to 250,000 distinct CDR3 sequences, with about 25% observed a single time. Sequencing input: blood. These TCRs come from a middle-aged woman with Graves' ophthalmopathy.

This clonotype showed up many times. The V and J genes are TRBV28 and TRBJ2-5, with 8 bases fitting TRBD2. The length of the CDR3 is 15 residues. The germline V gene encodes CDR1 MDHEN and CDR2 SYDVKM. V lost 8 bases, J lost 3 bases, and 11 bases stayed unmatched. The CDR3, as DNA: TGTGCCAGCGTAAAAAGGAGCGGGAGAGAAGAGACCCAGTACTTC. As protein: CASVKRSGREETQYF. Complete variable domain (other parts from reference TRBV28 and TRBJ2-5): DVKVTQSSRYLVKRTGEKVFLECVQDMDHENMFWYRQDPGLGLRLIYFSYDVKMKEKGDIPEGYSVSREKKERFSLILESASTNQTSMYLCASVKRSGREETQYFGPGTRLLVL.

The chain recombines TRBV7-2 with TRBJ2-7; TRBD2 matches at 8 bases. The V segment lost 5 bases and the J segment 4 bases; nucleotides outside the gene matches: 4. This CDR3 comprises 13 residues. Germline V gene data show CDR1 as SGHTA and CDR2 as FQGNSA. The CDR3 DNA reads TGTGCCAGCAGCCGTAGCGGGGCGTACGAGCAGTACTTC. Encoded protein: CASSRSGAYEQYF.

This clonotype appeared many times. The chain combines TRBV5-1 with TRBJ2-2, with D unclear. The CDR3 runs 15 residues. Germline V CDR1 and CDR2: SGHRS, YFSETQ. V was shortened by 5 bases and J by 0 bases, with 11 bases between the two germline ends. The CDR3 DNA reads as TGCGCCAGCAGTTCGGTTCAGTCGAACACCGGGGAGCTGTTTTTT. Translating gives CASSSVQSNTGELFF.

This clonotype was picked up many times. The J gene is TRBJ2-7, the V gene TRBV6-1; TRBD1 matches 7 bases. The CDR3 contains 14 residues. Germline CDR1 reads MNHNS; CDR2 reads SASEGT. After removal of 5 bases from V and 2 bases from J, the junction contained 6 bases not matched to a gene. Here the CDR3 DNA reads TGTGCCAGCAGTAGACAGGGCCTAACCTACGAGCAGTACTTC. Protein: CASSRQGLTYEQYF.

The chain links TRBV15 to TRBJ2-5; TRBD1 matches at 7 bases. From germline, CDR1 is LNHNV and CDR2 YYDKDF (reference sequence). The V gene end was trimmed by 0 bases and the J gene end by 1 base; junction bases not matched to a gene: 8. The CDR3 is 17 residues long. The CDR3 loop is CATSRENHRDSQETQYF. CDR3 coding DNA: TGTGCCACCAGCAGAGAAAACCACCGGGACAGCCAAGAGACCCAGTACTTC.

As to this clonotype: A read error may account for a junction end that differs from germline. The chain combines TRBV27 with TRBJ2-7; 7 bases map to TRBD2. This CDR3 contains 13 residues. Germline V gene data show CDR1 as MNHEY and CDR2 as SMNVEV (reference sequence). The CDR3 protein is CAGSQGGHYEQYF. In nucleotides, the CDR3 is TGTGCCGGCAGCCAGGGAGGGCACTACGAGCAGTACTTC.

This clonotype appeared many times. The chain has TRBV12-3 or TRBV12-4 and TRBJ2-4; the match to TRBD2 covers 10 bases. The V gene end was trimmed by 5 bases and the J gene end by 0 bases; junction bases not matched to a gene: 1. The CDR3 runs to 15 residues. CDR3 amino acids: CASSTSGVAKNIQYF. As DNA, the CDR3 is TGTGCCAGCAGTACTAGCGGGGTAGCCAAAAACATTCAGTACTTC.

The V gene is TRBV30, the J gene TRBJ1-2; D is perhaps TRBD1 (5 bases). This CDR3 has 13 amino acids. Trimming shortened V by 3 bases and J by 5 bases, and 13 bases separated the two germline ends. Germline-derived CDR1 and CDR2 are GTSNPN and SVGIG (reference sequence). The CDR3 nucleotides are TGTGCCTGGAGCCGAGGGGAGAGTTATGGCTACACCTTC. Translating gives CAWSRGESYGYTF.

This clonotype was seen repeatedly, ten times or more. The CDR3 nucleotides read TGTGCCACCAGCGCCGGGAGGGGCTCCTACGAGCAGTACTTC. It translates to CATSAGRGSYEQYF. The V and J genes are TRBV15 and TRBJ2-7; TRBD2 aligns across 8 bases. V lost 5 bases and J lost 0; bases outside the gene matches: 3. Germline lookup yields CDR1 LNHNV and CDR2 YYDKDF (reference sequence). This CDR3 contains 14 residues. The full variable domain, rest sourced from reference TRBV15 and TRBJ2-7, is DAMVIQNPRYQVTQFGKPVTLSCSQTLNHNVMYWYQQKSSQAPKLLFHYYDKDFNNEADTPDNFQSRRPNTSFCFLDIRSPGLGDTAMYLCATSAGRGSYEQYFGPGTRLTVT.

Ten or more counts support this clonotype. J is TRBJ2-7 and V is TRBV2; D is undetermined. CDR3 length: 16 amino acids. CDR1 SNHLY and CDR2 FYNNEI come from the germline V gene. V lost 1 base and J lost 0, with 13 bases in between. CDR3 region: CASSEGVRDDSYEQYF. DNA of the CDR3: TGTGCCAGCAGTGAAGGGGTCAGAGATGACTCCTACGAGCAGTACTTC.

CDR3 loop: CASSFWRGSNSPLHF. The CDR3 nucleotides read TGTGCCAGCAGCTTTTGGAGGGGATCCAATTCACCCCTCCACTTT. This chain links TRBV5-6 with TRBJ1-6, with D perhaps matching TRBD1 (5 bases). Trimming stripped 2 bases from V and 7 bases from J, with 13 bases between. Per germline, CDR1 SGHDT and CDR2 YYEEEE. This CDR3 contains 15 residues.

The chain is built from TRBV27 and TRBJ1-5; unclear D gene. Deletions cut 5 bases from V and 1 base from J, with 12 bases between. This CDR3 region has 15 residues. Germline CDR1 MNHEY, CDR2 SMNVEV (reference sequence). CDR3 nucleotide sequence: TGTGCCAGCAGTCCACAGCGGGTGAGCAATCAGCCCCAGCATTTT. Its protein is CASSPQRVSNQPQHF.

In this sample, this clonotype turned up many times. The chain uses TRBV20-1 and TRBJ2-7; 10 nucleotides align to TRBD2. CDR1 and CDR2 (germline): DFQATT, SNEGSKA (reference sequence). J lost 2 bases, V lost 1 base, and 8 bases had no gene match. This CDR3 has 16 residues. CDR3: CSARGGLAGDPYEQYF. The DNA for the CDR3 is TGCAGTGCTAGAGGGGGTCTAGCGGGGGATCCCTACGAGCAGTACTTC.

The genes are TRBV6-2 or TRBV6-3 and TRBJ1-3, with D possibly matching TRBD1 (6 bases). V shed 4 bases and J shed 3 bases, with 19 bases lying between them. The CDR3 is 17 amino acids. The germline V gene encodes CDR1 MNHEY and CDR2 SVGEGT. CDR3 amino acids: CASSSTDGYRVGNTIYF. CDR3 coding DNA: TGTGCCAGCAGTTCTACCGACGGATACAGGGTTGGAAACACCATATATTTT.

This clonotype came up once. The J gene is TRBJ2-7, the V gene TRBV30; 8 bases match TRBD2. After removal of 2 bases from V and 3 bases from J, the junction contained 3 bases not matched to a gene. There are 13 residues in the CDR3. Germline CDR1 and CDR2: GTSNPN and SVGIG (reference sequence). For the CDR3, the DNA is TGTGCCTGGAGTAGTGGGACTAGCTACGAGCAGTACTTC. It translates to CAWSSGTSYEQYF.

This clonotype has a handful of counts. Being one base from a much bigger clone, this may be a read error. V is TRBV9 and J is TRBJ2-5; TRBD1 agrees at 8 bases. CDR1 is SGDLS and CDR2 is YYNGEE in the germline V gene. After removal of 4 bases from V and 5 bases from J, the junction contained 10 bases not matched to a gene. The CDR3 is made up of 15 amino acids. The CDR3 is CASSRNLQGAETQYF. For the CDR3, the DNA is TGTGCCAGCAGCCGAAATCTCCAGGGGGCGGAGACCCAGTACTTC.

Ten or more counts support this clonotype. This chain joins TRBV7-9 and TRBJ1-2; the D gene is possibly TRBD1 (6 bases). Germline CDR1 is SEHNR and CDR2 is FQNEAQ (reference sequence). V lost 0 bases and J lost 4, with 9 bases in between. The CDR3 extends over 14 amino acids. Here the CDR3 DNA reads TGTGCCAGCAGCTTAGCAATAGGGGGCTATGGCTACACCTTC. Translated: CASSLAIGGYGYTF.

The CDR3 bases are TGTGCCAGCAGTTTGATTGGGACTAGCGGGATCTACGAGCAGTACTTC. Protein sequence: CASSLIGTSGIYEQYF. The chain has TRBV27 and TRBJ2-7; 13 bases are shared with TRBD2. This CDR3 spans 16 amino acids. After removal of 3 bases from V and 3 bases from J, the junction contained 5 bases not matched to a gene. Germline CDR1 and CDR2: MNHEY and SMNVEV (reference sequence).

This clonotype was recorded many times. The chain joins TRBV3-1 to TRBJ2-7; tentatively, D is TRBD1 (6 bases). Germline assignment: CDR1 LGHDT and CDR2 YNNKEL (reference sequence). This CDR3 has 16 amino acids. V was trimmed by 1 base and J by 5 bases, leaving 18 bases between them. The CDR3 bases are TGTGCCAGCAGCCAAGTTGGACAGAAGATGAGAAACGAGCAGTACTTC. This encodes CASSQVGQKMRNEQYF.

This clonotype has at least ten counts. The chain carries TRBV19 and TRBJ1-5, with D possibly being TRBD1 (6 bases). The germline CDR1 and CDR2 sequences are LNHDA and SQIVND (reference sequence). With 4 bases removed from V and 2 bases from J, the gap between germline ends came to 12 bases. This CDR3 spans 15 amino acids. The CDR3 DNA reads TGTGCCAGTAGTAGAGGACAGTCTGGCAATCAGCCCCAGCATTTT. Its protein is CASSRGQSGNQPQHF.

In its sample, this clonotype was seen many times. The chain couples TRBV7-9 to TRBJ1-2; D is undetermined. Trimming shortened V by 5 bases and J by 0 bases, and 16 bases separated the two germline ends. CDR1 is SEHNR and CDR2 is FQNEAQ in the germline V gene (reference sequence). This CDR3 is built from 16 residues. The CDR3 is CASSPMDGTSNYGYTF. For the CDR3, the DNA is TGTGCCAGCAGCCCGATGGACGGAACGTCTAACTATGGCTACACCTTC. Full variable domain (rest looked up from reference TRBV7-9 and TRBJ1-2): DTGVSQNPRHKITKRGQNVTFRCDPISEHNRLYWYRQTLGQGPEFLTYFQNEAQLEKSRLLSDRFSAERPKGSFSTLEIQRTEQGDSAMYLCASSPMDGTSNYGYTFGSGTRLTVV.